The 28 T cell receptor beta chains given below trace back to one sample, sequenced in a study of blood T cell repertoires in COVID-19. Profiled with immunoSEQ multiplex PCR; TCRdb holds only in-frame clones, not every one. The sample records 85,000 to 120,000 clones, 70% to 80% being singletons. Sequenced sample: peripheral blood. Receptors were obtained from an elderly man with COVID-19, enrolled during active disease.

This clone came up a few times. The chain couples TRBV6-1 to TRBJ1-2; D is undetermined. Germline CDR1 reads MNHNS; CDR2 reads SASEGT. This CDR3 contains 16 residues. Trimming took 4 bases from V and 7 from J, leaving 22 bases between them. The CDR3 nucleotides read TGTGCCAGCAGTGGCCCGGGAAGGCCTGGGGTTGGTGGCTACACCTTC. As protein: CASSGPGRPGVGGYTF.

The chain couples TRBV24-1 to TRBJ2-1, with TRBD2 matching 7 bases. The CDR3 sequence is 15 residues long. Germline V gene sequence: CDR1 KGHDR, CDR2 SFDVKD. V trimming: 7 bases; J trimming: 4 bases; junction bases outside the gene matches: 9. CDR3 DNA sequence: TGTGCCACCAGCCCCGCAGCGGGAAATTACAATGAGCAGTTCTTC. It is translated as CATSPAAGNYNEQFF.

This chain connects TRBV5-1 to TRBJ2-1, with 7 bases fitting TRBD2. The V segment lost 3 bases and the J segment 6 bases; nucleotides outside the gene matches: 15. CDR1 is SGHRS and CDR2 is YFSETQ in the germline V gene. The CDR3 totals 17 residues. Here the CDR3 reads CASSSGGPAGRGNEQFF. In DNA form, the CDR3 reads TGCGCCAGCAGCTCCGGAGGGCCAGCGGGAAGAGGCAATGAGCAGTTCTTC.

The rearrangement joins TRBV6-5 to TRBJ1-2, with 8 bases fitting TRBD1. CDR1 MNHEY and CDR2 SVGAGI come from the germline V gene. This CDR3 has 14 residues. The V gene end was trimmed by 7 bases and the J gene end by 8 bases; junction bases not matched to a gene: 12. CDR3 in DNA: TGTGCCAGCACCTTCCAGGGGGCAGGGAGCGGCTACACCTTC. It encodes CASTFQGAGSGYTF.

This clone was detected a few times. V usage is TRBV27 and J usage is TRBJ2-3, with 11 positions matching TRBD2. The J segment lost 2 bases and the V segment lost 2 bases, leaving 9 bases of the junction unmatched. Germline CDR1 reads MNHEY; CDR2 reads SMNVEV (reference sequence). This CDR3 has 18 amino acids. In nucleotides, the CDR3 is TGTGCCAGCAGTTTAGAAGCGCCGGGACTAGCGGTCACAGATACGCAGTATTTT. Its translation is CASSLEAPGLAVTDTQYF.

The chain recombines TRBV6-5 with TRBJ1-2; unclear D gene. Germline V lookup: CDR1 MNHEY, CDR2 SVGAGI. V lost 2 bases to trimming and J lost 7 bases, with 14 bases between them. The CDR3 has 14 amino acids. This CDR3 reads CASSYLPEYGGYTF. The CDR3 DNA reads as TGTGCCAGCAGTTACCTTCCCGAGTATGGTGGCTACACCTTC.

The V call is TRBV15, the J call TRBJ2-7; TRBD2 matches at 9 bases. The length of the CDR3 is 15 residues. The germline V gene has CDR1 LNHNV and CDR2 YYDKDF (reference sequence). V dropped 3 bases and J dropped 6; count of bases not matched to a gene: 9. The CDR3 DNA is TGTGCCACCAGCAGCAGAACTAGCGGGCTGGGCGAGCAGTACTTC. Translated: CATSSRTSGLGEQYF.

CDR3 in DNA: TGTGCCAGCTCACTACTTCCGACCGACAGAAATCAGCCCCAGCATTTT. Its translation is CASSLLPTDRNQPQHF. This chain uses TRBV18 with TRBJ1-5; the D gene is possibly TRBD1 (5 bases). The CDR3 sequence is 16 residues long. V gave up 4 bases and J gave up 4 bases, with 17 bases separating them. Germline V gives CDR1 KGHSH, CDR2 LQKENI.

The J gene is TRBJ2-5, the V gene TRBV5-8; D may be TRBD1 (6 bases). V lost 4 bases and J lost 3, with 13 bases in between. This CDR3 has 14 residues. Germline CDR1 SGHTS, CDR2 YDEGEE. The CDR3 is CASSPRTVKETQYF. The CDR3 DNA sequence: TGTGCCAGCAGCCCGCGGACAGTTAAAGAGACCCAGTACTTC.

V gene TRBV7-9 combines with J gene TRBJ1-1; 8 nucleotides align to TRBD1. This CDR3 region has 13 residues. J was trimmed by 3 bases and V by 7 bases; bases with no gene match: 4. Germline assignment: CDR1 SEHNR and CDR2 FQNEAQ (reference sequence). The CDR3, as DNA: TGTGCCAGCAACGACAGGGGCGACACTGAAGCTTTCTTT. Translating gives CASNDRGDTEAFF.

The chain carries TRBV7-2 and TRBJ2-7; tentative D call: TRBD1 (7 bases). The CDR3 extends over 15 amino acids. V dropped 4 bases and J dropped 0 bases, with 13 bases sitting between them. Germline V CDR1 and CDR2: SGHTA, FQGNSA. This chain's CDR3 is CASSSQGGSSYEQYF. In DNA form, the CDR3 reads TGTGCCAGCAGCTCGCAGGGGGGCAGCTCCTACGAGCAGTACTTC.

The J gene is TRBJ2-5, the V gene TRBV19; TRBD2 might be the D (5 bases). V lost 5 bases to trimming and J lost 5 bases, with 12 bases between them. The CDR3 is 13 residues long. Germline loops: CDR1 LNHDA, CDR2 SQIVND (reference sequence). This chain's CDR3 is CASSPTSIETQYF. CDR3 bases: TGTGCCAGTAGTCCAACTAGTATCGAGACCCAGTACTTC. Full variable domain (rest looked up from reference TRBV19 and TRBJ2-5): DGGITQSPKYLFRKEGQNVTLSCEQNLNHDAMYWYRQDPGQGLRLIYYSQIVNDFQKGDIAEGYSVSREKKESFPLTVTSAQKNPTAFYLCASSPTSIETQYFGPGTRLLVL.

This clone was observed once. The rearrangement links TRBV28 to TRBJ1-1; weak D call: TRBD1 (5 bases). The CDR3 loop spans 15 amino acids. V gave up 1 base and J gave up 4 bases, with 13 bases separating them. CDR1 is MDHEN, CDR2 SYDVKM, per germline. CDR3: CASSLSPGTRTEAFF. CDR3 nucleotide sequence: TGTGCCAGCAGTTTATCCCCAGGGACTCGCACTGAAGCTTTCTTT. The full variable domain, its missing parts supplied by reference TRBV28 and TRBJ1-1, is DVKVTQSSRYLVKRTGEKVFLECVQDMDHENMFWYRQDPGLGLRLIYFSYDVKMKEKGDIPEGYSVSREKKERFSLILESASTNQTSMYLCASSLSPGTRTEAFFGQGTRLTVV.

J is TRBJ2-3 and V is TRBV20-1, with D hard to call. Trimming cost V 3 bases and J 6 bases, with 7 bases left between them. The germline V gene encodes CDR1 DFQATT and CDR2 SNEGSKA (reference sequence). The CDR3 spans 11 residues. In DNA, the CDR3 is TGCAGTGCTAGGTGGCTGGATACGCAGTATTTT. The encoded protein is CSARWLDTQYF.

The rearrangement uses TRBV5-4 and TRBJ2-2; TRBD1 agrees at 7 bases. CDR1 and CDR2 (germline): SGHNT, YYREEE (reference sequence). The CDR3 is 12 amino acids. Trimming took 6 bases from V and 7 from J; bases not matched to a gene: 3. In nucleotides, the CDR3 is TGTGCCAGCACGCGACAGGGCGGGGAGCTGTTTTTT. Amino acids: CASTRQGGELFF.

This clone appeared a few times. The gene calls are TRBV2 and TRBJ2-3; 8 bases align to TRBD1. V trimming: 4 bases; J trimming: 5 bases; junction bases outside the gene matches: 8. The CDR3 is made up of 15 amino acids. Germline loops: CDR1 SNHLY, CDR2 FYNNEI. The CDR3 DNA reads as TGTGCCAGCAGTGGTGGACAGGGCGCTCTAGATACGCAGTATTTT. Translated: CASSGGQGALDTQYF.

The chain links TRBV7-3 to TRBJ2-3; weak D call: TRBD2 (5 bases). The length of the CDR3 is 13 residues. The V gene's germline CDR1 is SGHTA and CDR2 FQGTGA. The V gene lost 5 bases and the J gene lost 9 bases, with 15 bases spanning the gap. CDR3 region: CASSPGSSETQYF. CDR3 DNA: TGTGCCAGCAGCCCGGGGTCCTCCGAGACGCAGTATTTT.

The chain carries TRBV6-2 or TRBV6-3 and TRBJ1-2; D might be TRBD1 (5 bases). Between the trimmed V and J ends, which lost 3 bases and 2 bases, there was a span of 16 bases. Germline values: CDR1 MNHEY, CDR2 SVGEGT. CDR3 size: 16 residues. Here the CDR3 DNA reads TGTGCCAGCAGTTATCGTCCAACCGCAGGGAACTATGGCTACACCTTC. It codes for CASSYRPTAGNYGYTF.

V gene TRBV18 combines with J gene TRBJ2-1, with 15 nucleotides matching TRBD2. J was trimmed by 9 bases and V by 3 bases; bases with no gene match: 3. The CDR3 contains 15 residues. CDR1 is KGHSH and CDR2 is LQKENI in the germline V gene. The CDR3 DNA is TGTGCCAGCTCACCTCCGGGACTAGCGGGAGGTGAGCAGTTCTTC. Its translation: CASSPPGLAGGEQFF.

The chain combines TRBV27 with TRBJ2-1; no definite D call. The CDR3 loop spans 13 amino acids. The V end lost 6 bases, the J end lost 4 bases, and 10 bases lay between the germline ends. Germline V lookup: CDR1 MNHEY, CDR2 SMNVEV (reference sequence). The CDR3 here is CASSPGRYNEQFF. The CDR3 DNA is TGTGCCAGCAGCCCAGGAAGATACAATGAGCAGTTCTTC.

This clone was observed a handful of times. The V gene is TRBV6-4, the J gene TRBJ2-1; TRBD1 aligns across 12 bases. The CDR3 has 16 residues. Germline V gene lookup returns CDR1 MRHNA and CDR2 SNTAGT. V lost 2 bases and J lost 8; bases outside the gene matches: 7. The chain's CDR3 is CASSDRRDRGQDEQFF. The DNA for the CDR3 is TGTGCCAGCAGTGACCGCCGGGACAGGGGGCAGGATGAGCAGTTCTTC.

A single count supports this clone. This rearrangement joins TRBV4-1 to TRBJ2-7; possibly TRBD1 for D (7 bases). Looked up from germline, CDR1 is MGHRA and CDR2 is YSYEKL. The V gene lost 3 bases and the J gene lost 1 base, with 13 bases spanning the gap. The CDR3 extends over 15 amino acids. CDR3 sequence: CASSHKTGRSYEQYF. CDR3 bases: TGCGCCAGCAGCCATAAGACAGGGAGGTCCTACGAGCAGTACTTC.

The rearrangement joins TRBV30 to TRBJ1-3; D gene unclear. The CDR3 has 13 amino acids. Germline V gene data show CDR1 as GTSNPN and CDR2 as SVGIG (reference sequence). Trimming pared 5 bases from V and 0 bases from J, leaving 8 bases between. The CDR3 loop is CAWGVSSGNTIYF. CDR3 DNA sequence: TGTGCCTGGGGAGTCAGCTCTGGAAACACCATATATTTT.

The chain uses TRBV6-5 and TRBJ1-1, with 8 bases matching TRBD1. CDR3 length equals 15 residues. The germline V gene encodes CDR1 MNHEY and CDR2 SVGAGI. V dropped 6 bases and J dropped 8; count of bases not matched to a gene: 14. Here the CDR3 reads CASSRGMTGAAEAFF. Written as DNA, the CDR3 is TGTGCCAGCAGCCGAGGGATGACAGGGGCAGCCGAAGCTTTCTTT.

The CDR3, as DNA: TGTGCCAGCAGCCTGACTAGCGGGAGGGCACCTCCCTACGAGCAGTACTTC. Protein: CASSLTSGRAPPYEQYF. This rearrangement joins TRBV11-2 to TRBJ2-7; 14 bases line up with TRBD2. This CDR3 has 17 residues. The germline CDR1 and CDR2 sequences are SGHAT and FQNNGV. After removal of 5 bases from V and 2 bases from J, the junction contained 8 bases not matched to a gene.

This clone was found a few times. This sequence joins TRBV3-1 (or the pseudogene TRBV3-2) and TRBJ1-3; TRBD1 is a possible D gene (5 bases). The CDR3 contains 16 residues. Between the trimmed V and J ends, which lost 1 base and 0 bases, there was a span of 10 bases. CDR1 is LGHDT, CDR2 YNNKEL, per germline (reference sequence). The CDR3: CASSQVDRHSGNTIYF. CDR3 DNA sequence: TGTGCCAGCAGCCAAGTTGACAGACACTCTGGAAACACCATATATTTT.

This clone was seen only a few times. Relative to the germline gene, one junction end is altered; a read error may explain this. The J gene is TRBJ2-3, the V gene TRBV9, with 9 bases identical to TRBD2. The CDR3 extends over 14 amino acids. Germline V gene data show CDR1 as SGDLS and CDR2 as YYNGEE. The CDR3 is CASSSGTSIDTQYF. CDR3 nucleotides: TGTGCCAGCAGCTCTGGGACTAGCATAGATACGCAGTATTTT.

The gene calls are TRBV6-5 and TRBJ2-5, with 12 bases fitting TRBD2. V lost 5 bases to trimming and J lost 5 bases; unmatched junction nucleotides: 6. Germline lookup yields CDR1 MNHEY and CDR2 SVGAGI. CDR3 size: 15 residues. CDR3: CASSHVLAGGETQYF. The CDR3 coding sequence is TGTGCCAGCAGTCACGTCCTAGCGGGAGGGGAGACCCAGTACTTC.